This TCR beta chain appears in the sequencing data of a study of brain T cells in children with intractable seizures. This CDR3 has 11 residues. The germline V gene encodes CDR1 SQVTM and CDR2 ANQGSEA. Trimming took 8 bases from V and 2 from J, leaving 9 bases between them. Findings of the study overall: HCMV serostatus was not known, and viral specificity came from CDR3 similarity only.

The method was immunoSEQ multiplex PCR; TCRdb's version includes in-frame clones alone and lacks a portion of them. The repertoire holds about 350,000 clones, with over 90% as singletons. Comments on this clone: Its cognate antigen is unknown.

Time point defined: blood from clinic visit 5 months post-surgery; TSC patient then seizure free. At least one anti-epileptic drug was given before surgery. The chain couples TRBV29-1 to TRBJ2-5, with D perhaps matching TRBD1 (6 bases). The sequence came from a boy less than two years old with tuberous sclerosis and intractable seizures. This specimen was peripheral blood, taken approximately 5 months after surgery. Here the CDR3 reads CSCGQQETQYF. DNA of the CDR3: TGCAGCTGCGGACAGCAAGAGACCCAGTACTTC.